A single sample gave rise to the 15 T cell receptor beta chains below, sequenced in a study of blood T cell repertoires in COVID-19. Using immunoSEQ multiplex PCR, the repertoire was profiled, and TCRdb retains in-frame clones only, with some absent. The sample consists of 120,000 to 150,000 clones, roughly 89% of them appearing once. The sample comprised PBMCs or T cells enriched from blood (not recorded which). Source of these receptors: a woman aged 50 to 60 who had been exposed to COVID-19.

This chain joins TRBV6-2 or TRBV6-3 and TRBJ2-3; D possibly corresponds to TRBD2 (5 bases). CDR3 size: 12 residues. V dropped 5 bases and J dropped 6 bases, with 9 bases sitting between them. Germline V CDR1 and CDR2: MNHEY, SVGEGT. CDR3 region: CASSRKRDTQYF. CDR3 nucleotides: TGTGCCAGCAGTCGAAAGCGGGATACGCAGTATTTT.

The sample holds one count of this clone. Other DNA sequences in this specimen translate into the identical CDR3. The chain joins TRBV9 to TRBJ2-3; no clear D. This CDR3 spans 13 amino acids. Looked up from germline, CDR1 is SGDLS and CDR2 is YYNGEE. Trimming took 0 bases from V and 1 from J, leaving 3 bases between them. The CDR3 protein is CASSVGGTDTQYF. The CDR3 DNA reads TGTGCCAGCAGCGTAGGAGGCACAGATACGCAGTATTTT.

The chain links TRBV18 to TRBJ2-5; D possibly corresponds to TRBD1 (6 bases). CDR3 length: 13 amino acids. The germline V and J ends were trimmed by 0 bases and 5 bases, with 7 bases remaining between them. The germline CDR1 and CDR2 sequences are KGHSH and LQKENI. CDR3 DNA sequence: TGTGCCAGCTCACCACCCCAGGGGGAGACCCAGTACTTC. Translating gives CASSPPQGETQYF.

As DNA, the CDR3 is TGTGCCAGCAGTCCCGGACAGGGGCGCCAAGAGACCCAGTACTTC. It translates to CASSPGQGRQETQYF. The chain carries TRBV5-6 and TRBJ2-5, with 9 bases that match TRBD1. Germline CDR1 and CDR2: SGHDT and YYEEEE. CDR3 length: 15 amino acids. J gave up 1 base and V 5 bases, and 6 bases lay outside the gene matches. The complete variable domain, with remaining parts taken from reference TRBV5-6 and TRBJ2-5, reads DAGVTQSPTHLIKTRGQQVTLRCSPKSGHDTVSWYQQALGQGPQFIFQYYEEEERQRGNFPDRFSGHQFPNYSSELNVNALLLGDSALYLCASSPGQGRQETQYFGPGTRLLVL.

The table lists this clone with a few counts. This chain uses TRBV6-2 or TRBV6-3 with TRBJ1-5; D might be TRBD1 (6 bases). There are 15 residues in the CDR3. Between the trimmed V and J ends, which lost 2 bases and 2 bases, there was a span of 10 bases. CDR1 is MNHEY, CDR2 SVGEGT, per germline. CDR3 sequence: CASSYRGGGNQPQHF. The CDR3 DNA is TGTGCCAGCAGTTACCGTGGGGGCGGCAATCAGCCCCAGCATTTT.

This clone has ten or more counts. The CDR3 protein is CASSPSGTSGSDEQFF. The CDR3 DNA follows: TGCGCCAGCAGCCCGTCCGGGACTAGCGGGAGCGATGAGCAGTTCTTC. This sequence joins TRBV4-3 and TRBJ2-1; 14 positions match TRBD2. J gave up 8 bases and V 4 bases, and 7 bases lay outside the gene matches. Germline CDR1 LGHNA, CDR2 YSLEER. This CDR3 is 16 amino acids long.

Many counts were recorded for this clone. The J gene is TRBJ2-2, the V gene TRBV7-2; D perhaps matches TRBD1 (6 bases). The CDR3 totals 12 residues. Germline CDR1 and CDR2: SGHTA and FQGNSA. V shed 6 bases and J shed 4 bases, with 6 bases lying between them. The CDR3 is CASRQGTGELFF. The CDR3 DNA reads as TGTGCCAGCAGACAGGGCACCGGGGAGCTGTTTTTT.

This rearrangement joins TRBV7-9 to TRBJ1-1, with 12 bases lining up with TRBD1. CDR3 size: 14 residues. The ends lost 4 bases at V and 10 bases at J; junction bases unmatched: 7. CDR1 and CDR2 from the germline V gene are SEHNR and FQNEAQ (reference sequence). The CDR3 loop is CASSWGQGARGAFF. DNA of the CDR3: TGTGCCAGCAGCTGGGGACAGGGGGCGCGTGGAGCTTTCTTT.

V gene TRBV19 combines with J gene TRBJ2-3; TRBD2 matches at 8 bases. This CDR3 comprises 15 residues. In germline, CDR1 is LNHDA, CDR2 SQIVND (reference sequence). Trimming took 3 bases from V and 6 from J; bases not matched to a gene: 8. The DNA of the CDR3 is TGTGCCAGTAGTATCCCCAGCGGGAGAATTGATACGCAGTATTTT. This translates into CASSIPSGRIDTQYF. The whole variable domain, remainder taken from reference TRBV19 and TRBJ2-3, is DGGITQSPKYLFRKEGQNVTLSCEQNLNHDAMYWYRQDPGQGLRLIYYSQIVNDFQKGDIAEGYSVSREKKESFPLTVTSAQKNPTAFYLCASSIPSGRIDTQYFGPGTRLTVL.

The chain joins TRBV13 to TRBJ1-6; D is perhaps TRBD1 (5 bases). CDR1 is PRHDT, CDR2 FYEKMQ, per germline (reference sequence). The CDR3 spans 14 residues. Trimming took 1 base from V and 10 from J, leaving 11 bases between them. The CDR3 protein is CASSLAGNGSPLHF. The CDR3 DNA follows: TGTGCCAGCAGCTTAGCAGGGAATGGATCACCCCTCCACTTT.

CDR3 DNA sequence: TGTGCCAGCAGTTCACACGACCGGGACAGTGAAGCTTTCTTT. Translating gives CASSSHDRDSEAFF. The chain employs TRBV6-2 or TRBV6-3 and TRBJ1-1, with 7 bases fitting TRBD1. This CDR3 has 14 amino acids. Germline values: CDR1 MNHEY, CDR2 SVGEGT. The V gene end was trimmed by 4 bases and the J gene end by 7 bases; junction bases not matched to a gene: 9.

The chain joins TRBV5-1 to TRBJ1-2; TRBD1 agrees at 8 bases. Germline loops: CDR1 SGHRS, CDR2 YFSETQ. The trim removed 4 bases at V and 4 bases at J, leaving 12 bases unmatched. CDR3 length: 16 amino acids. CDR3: CASSRGTGGGTYGYTF. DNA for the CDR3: TGCGCCAGCAGCCGGGGGACAGGAGGGGGCACCTATGGCTACACCTTC. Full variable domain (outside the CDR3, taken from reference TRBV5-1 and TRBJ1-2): KAGVTQTPRYLIKTRGQQVTLSCSPISGHRSVSWYQQTPGQGLQFLFEYFSETQRNKGNFPGRFSGRQFSNSRSEMNVSTLELGDSALYLCASSRGTGGGTYGYTFGSGTRLTVV.

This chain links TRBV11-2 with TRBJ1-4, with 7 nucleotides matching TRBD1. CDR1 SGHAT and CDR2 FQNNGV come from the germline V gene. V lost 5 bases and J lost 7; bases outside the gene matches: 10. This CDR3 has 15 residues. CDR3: CASSPDRAGAEKLFF. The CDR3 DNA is TGTGCCAGCAGCCCAGACAGGGCCGGGGCTGAAAAACTGTTTTTT.

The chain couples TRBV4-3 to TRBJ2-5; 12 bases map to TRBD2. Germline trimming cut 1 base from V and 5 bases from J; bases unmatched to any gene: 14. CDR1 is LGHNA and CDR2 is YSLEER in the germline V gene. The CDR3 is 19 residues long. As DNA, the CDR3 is TGCGCCAGCAGCCAAGGACCCTATTCTAGCGGGAGGGGTGGGGAGACCCAGTACTTC. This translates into CASSQGPYSSGRGGETQYF.

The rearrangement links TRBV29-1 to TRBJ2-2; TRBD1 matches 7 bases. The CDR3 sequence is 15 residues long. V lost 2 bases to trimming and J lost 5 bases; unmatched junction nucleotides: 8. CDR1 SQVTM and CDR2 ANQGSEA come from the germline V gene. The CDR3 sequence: CSVEMDRKFTGELFF. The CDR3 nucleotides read TGCAGCGTTGAAATGGACAGGAAATTTACCGGGGAGCTGTTTTTT.